This record covers a single TCR beta chain. No antigen is known for it. The CDR3 runs 14 residues. V dropped 0 bases and J dropped 1 base, with 5 bases sitting between them. CDR1 is MNHEY, CDR2 SVGAGI, per germline. These data come from a study of OX40 agonist ivuxolimab in advanced cancers. Study-wide context: Ivuxolimab, which patients received intravenously every 2 weeks, was dosed at 0.01 to 10 mg/kg. Study results and limitations: Expansion of clones was among the lowest in partial responders at 0.1-3.0 mg/kg. Still undetermined is the antigen specificity of the expanded peripheral T cells.

Sequenced by immunoSEQ multiplex PCR; TCRdb stores in-frame clones only, minus some. The data show about 71,000 clones, roughly four fifths seen once. The TCR originated in an adult with an advanced solid tumor such as melanoma, head and neck, liver or kidney cancer. The chain recombines TRBV6-5 with TRBJ2-3; D might be TRBD2 (5 bases). Sequenced material: CD4+ or CD8+ T cells sorted from blood, taken in a trial of the OX40 agonist ivuxolimab. CDR3 in amino acids: CASSYSRGTDTQYF. CDR3 nucleotide sequence: TGTGCCAGCAGTTACTCGAGGGGCACAGATACGCAGTATTTT.